This is a list of T cell receptor beta chains from one sample in a study of CXCR3-negative and CXCR3-positive naive CD8 T cells. No DNA is given; TCRdb re-called the 5' RACE reads and lists each CDR3 protein once. Reported are about 53,000 distinct CDR3 sequences; the ten largest clones contain about 0.61%. Sequencing was carried out using naive CXCR3+ CD8+ T cells from blood. Receptors originate from a human donor in good health. Some clones in this sample may be carry-over from other donors' samples. Both conserved end residues are part of each CDR3. The order of the fields is V gene, J gene, CDR3 protein.

V gene: TRBV7-8; J gene: TRBJ2-1; CDR3 protein: CASSLLSGPSSYNEQFF
V gene: TRBV12-3/TRBV12-4; J gene: TRBJ2-1; CDR3 protein: CASTPTGEHSYNEQFF
V gene: TRBV28; J gene: TRBJ1-5; CDR3 protein: CASSPDREVHQPQHF
V gene: TRBV7-9; J gene: TRBJ2-5; CDR3 protein: CASRSDRETQYF
V gene: TRBV4-3; J gene: TRBJ2-1; CDR3 protein: CASSQDGASDYNEQFF
V gene: TRBV4-3; J gene: TRBJ2-7; CDR3 protein: CASSQVSVKTSGGTNEQYF
V gene: TRBV29-1; J gene: TRBJ2-1; CDR3 protein: CSVDKTDYNEQFF
V gene: TRBV12-3/TRBV12-4; J gene: TRBJ2-7; CDR3 protein: CASSPTALSYEQYF
V gene: TRBV5-1; J gene: TRBJ1-1; CDR3 protein: CASSLSELNTEAFF
V gene: TRBV28; J gene: TRBJ2-7; CDR3 protein: CASRTRDSSYEQYF
V gene: TRBV5-1; J gene: TRBJ2-1; CDR3 protein: CASSLEGHYNEQFF
V gene: TRBV7-2; J gene: TRBJ2-3; CDR3 protein: CASIPLAGGTQYF
V gene: TRBV4-2; J gene: TRBJ2-3; CDR3 protein: CASSQAEGSTDTQYF
V gene: TRBV20-1; J gene: TRBJ2-7; CDR3 protein: CSARGQGVGSYEQYF
V gene: TRBV7-8; J gene: TRBJ2-1; CDR3 protein: CASSPGTDRANNEQFF
V gene: TRBV5-6; J gene: TRBJ2-4; CDR3 protein: CASSLGAGLAKNIQYF
V gene: TRBV12-3/TRBV12-4; J gene: TRBJ2-7; CDR3 protein: CASSFGYRLAGSPEQYF
V gene: TRBV12-3/TRBV12-4; J gene: TRBJ2-1; CDR3 protein: CASRYPGTSENEQFF
V gene: TRBV29-1; J gene: TRBJ2-7; CDR3 protein: CSVQGEDYEQYF
V gene: TRBV29-1; J gene: TRBJ2-7; CDR3 protein: CSVGGGPGLGDDEQYF
V gene: TRBV7-9; J gene: TRBJ2-2; CDR3 protein: CASSPRTGGTGELFF
V gene: TRBV7-6; J gene: TRBJ2-7; CDR3 protein: CASSLERTGDYEQYF
V gene: TRBV10-3; J gene: TRBJ2-7; CDR3 protein: CAISDPEVMEQYF
V gene: TRBV6-2/TRBV6-3; J gene: TRBJ1-2; CDR3 protein: CASSYFSSERGYTF
V gene: TRBV12-3/TRBV12-4; J gene: TRBJ2-7; CDR3 protein: CASSLGPLGSYEQYF
V gene: TRBV12-3/TRBV12-4; J gene: TRBJ2-2; CDR3 protein: CASSFLGDGELFF
V gene: TRBV28; J gene: TRBJ2-3; CDR3 protein: CASNAGATQYF
V gene: TRBV15; J gene: TRBJ2-7; CDR3 protein: CATSRGQGTEQYF
V gene: TRBV7-9; J gene: TRBJ2-7; CDR3 protein: CASSLEGQGREEQYF
V gene: TRBV7-9; J gene: TRBJ2-1; CDR3 protein: CASQGIFANEQFF
V gene: TRBV29-1; J gene: TRBJ2-3; CDR3 protein: CSVTGLGGTDTQYF
V gene: TRBV10-2; J gene: TRBJ2-7; CDR3 protein: CASSEAAYEQYF
V gene: TRBV7-8; J gene: TRBJ2-7; CDR3 protein: CASSLFEGGTYEQYF
V gene: TRBV7-2; J gene: TRBJ2-3; CDR3 protein: CASSRPFLLAGGNTDTQYF
V gene: TRBV28; J gene: TRBJ2-7; CDR3 protein: CASSSGQEAYEQYF
V gene: TRBV23-1; J gene: TRBJ2-7; CDR3 protein: CASSQSPATYEQYF
V gene: TRBV29-1; J gene: TRBJ1-2; CDR3 protein: CSVEDRGGSNYGYTF
V gene: TRBV6-1; J gene: TRBJ2-7; CDR3 protein: CATARAVPYEQYF
V gene: TRBV11-2; J gene: TRBJ2-5; CDR3 protein: CANSTRSGDAIKTQYF
V gene: TRBV7-8; J gene: TRBJ2-1; CDR3 protein: CASSPHRDLIDNEQFF
V gene: TRBV15; J gene: TRBJ2-7; CDR3 protein: CATSRDLTGDGRLEQYF
V gene: TRBV19; J gene: TRBJ2-1; CDR3 protein: CASSIGTRYNEQFF
V gene: TRBV28; J gene: TRBJ2-7; CDR3 protein: CASSLLGQGNEQYF
V gene: TRBV20-1; J gene: TRBJ2-1; CDR3 protein: CSGLAGGPEQFF
V gene: TRBV10-3; J gene: TRBJ2-7; CDR3 protein: CAISEPLKGQYF
V gene: TRBV6-5; J gene: TRBJ1-1; CDR3 protein: CASTPVWGNTEAFF